Detailed here is one T cell receptor beta chain. This sample is part of a study of Graves' ophthalmopathy and Graves' hyperthyroidism. About the research overall: Cases classed as stable hyperthyroidism had no ophthalmopathy within 18 months of follow-up.

This CDR3 has 13 residues. The V and J ends lost 4 bases and 5 bases respectively, with 12 bases between them. Per the germline V gene, CDR1 is SGHRS and CDR2 is YFSETQ. Certain patients, namely those with other autoimmune diseases, uncontrolled infections, pregnancy or lactation, were excluded. The evidence that diagnosis relied on was clinical symptoms, serum thyroxine, TRAb, thyroid ultrasound and orbital computed tomography. Beta-chain TCR CDR3 regions were amplified from RNA transcripts. An opening RT-PCR round employed HTBI primers and preceded a second-round multiplex PCR. Using its own MiXCR run on the multiplex PCR reads, TCRdb lists one record per CDR3 protein. The data show around 520,000 distinct CDR3 sequences, approximately 35% seen once.

This chain uses TRBV5-1 with TRBJ2-5, with D hard to call. Sequenced: peripheral blood or thyroid tissue (not recorded which). The clonotype originates from an adult man with Graves' hyperthyroidism. For the CDR3, the DNA is TGCGCCAGCAGCCCCAACATGTGGGAGACCCAGTACTTC. This sequence encodes CASSPNMWETQYF.